This T cell receptor beta chain was observed in a study of blood T cell repertoires in COVID-19. Study as a whole: T cells, B-cell-depleted T cells, or PBMCs provided the cDNA or gDNA that served as material.

The sample holds one count of this clone. Original processing notes: Cell counts per sample came from amplifying reference gene primers. Libraries were prepared by immunoSEQ multiplex PCR; TCRdb keeps only in-frame clonotypes and omits some of them. V and J calls and clone size are those listed in that table; D and trimming were worked out from the DNA. The table includes some 170,000 clones, around 90% detected once. The V gene lost 6 bases and the J gene lost 3 bases, with 22 bases spanning the gap. The length of the CDR3 is 17 residues. Germline V gives CDR1 KGHDR, CDR2 SFDVKD. The sequence came from a woman between 50 and 59 years old with acute or convalescent COVID-19. The chain uses TRBV24-1 and TRBJ1-2; D perhaps matches TRBD1 (5 bases). Sequencing input: peripheral blood. CDR3 in amino acids: CATSSSRRGAQDYGYTF. CDR3 sequence (DNA): TGTGCCACCAGTAGCAGTAGGAGAGGAGCACAGGACTATGGCTACACCTTC.